This T cell receptor (beta chain) was sequenced during a study of cytomegalovirus exposure and HLA in healthy donors (dated by TCRdb to the late 2010s). Some background on the complete study: According to an earlier analysis of around 600 of the donors, about 179 million T cells yielded some 120 million unique TCR beta sequences and 250 to 350 Gb of sequence data. The study profiled the T cell repertoires of hundreds of subjects by immunosequencing and related them to cytomegalovirus serostatus. Several DR-DQ haplotypes were handled as single units for association and clustering because linkage in the cohort was strong. Among a few hundred genotyped donors of the cohort, an average of roughly 240,000 unique TCR beta nucleotide sequences were sequenced per donor, approximately 20% of them non-productive. The study was designed to test whether signatures of past pathogen exposure could be identified by cataloging public T cell receptors. Both class I and class II loci were covered by HLA typing, at four-digit resolution. The study combined high-throughput TCR immunosequencing, statistical association of individual TCRs with disease status, and machine learning to predict cytomegalovirus infection status. To decide whether each TCR beta V gene segment behaved as functional or pseudogenic, an earlier analysis of nearly 600 of the donors relied on high-throughput TCR beta sequencing. A later analysis re-analyzed previously published TCR beta repertoires from roughly 690 donors and added high-resolution HLA genotyping to study TCR occurrence patterns. Alongside the repertoire data, information on donor age, sex, ethnicity and CMV serostatus was compiled. Rather than drawing on any new phenotypic data, the later analysis identified candidate immune exposures from TCR beta sequences and the way those sequences occurred across donors. Of the roughly 400 genotyped donors, 65% to 90% fell in the genetic ancestry cluster associated with self-reported Caucasian donors. The number of typed donors differed by locus: roughly 629-630 for A, B, C, DRB1 and DQB1; some 500 for DQA1; some 610 for DPA1; and 450 to 480 for DPB1. In a later genetic analysis, genome-wide SNP genotypes for about 55% of the 666 donors were used, and that subset was treated as a discovery cohort. In addition to the first cohort of approximately 650 subjects, a separate validation cohort of around 110 different subjects was used. Roughly 300 gigabases of sequencing data and roughly 90 million unique TCR sequences were included in an early release covering 550 to 800 HLA-typed donors. All discovery cohort repertoires had been generated on a single sequencing platform.

Counted from cysteine to phenylalanine, this CDR3 has 18 amino acids. The read is trimmed to its CDR3 DNA, 54 bases read in frame from base 1. The germline V gene supplies CDR1 MDHEN and CDR2 SYDVKM. V has 5 bases trimmed and J has 1 base trimmed; junction bases matching no gene number 10. On the study overall, not on this receptor specifically: Sequencing depth was assumed to be roughly uniform across donors in the presence/absence analyses, though that assumption may not hold. Some IMGT-functional V segments, including TRBV6-2 and TRBV6-3, could not be told apart with the 87-base-pair reads, so those segments were excluded. An earlier analysis of some 560 of the donors showed that most TCR beta V segments appeared in productive rearrangements either about 87% or about 30% of the time, which broadly matched IMGT annotations. In a later analysis, most CMV-associated TCR beta chains were found to appear HLA-restricted, with HLA associations seemingly driven largely by CMV exposure. The classifier was reported to diagnose cytomegalovirus status with high specificity and sensitivity in both the original and validation cohorts. The authors suggested that the approach could potentially be generalized to other disease states and immunological phenotypes. Because counts were too low, around 17 rarely observed V segments, including chromosome 9 orphons, were left out of the earlier analysis of 500 to 750 of the donors. Most TCR sequences were observed very rarely across donors, whereas some public TCRs were present in many individuals. Correlated functional status among segregating V segments might reflect linkage disequilibrium, but an unknown experimental factor could not be ruled out. Compared with the roughly 670-donor mean, donors in an Asian-associated ancestry cluster had fewer N-insertions in productive TCRs, according to a later genetic analysis. In a later analysis, the rate of TCR association differed among HLA loci, with DRB1 alleles having the most associated TCRs and HLA-C alleles having the fewest. Three of the identified cytomegalovirus-associated TCR beta chains were confirmed in vitro to be specific for cytomegalovirus antigens. Assigning TCR associations to individual alleles was difficult when HLA alleles, especially DR and DQ, strongly co-occurred. Because HLA typing was unavailable for some donors at each locus, only the typed subset was used in association tests. The cohort was sequenced for TCR beta chains only, and without alpha or paired-chain data the features that could be detected were limited. Immune exposure information for the cohort was limited to CMV serostatus. Several of the top co-occurrence clusters appeared to be linked to parvovirus B19, influenza, CMV and Epstein-Barr virus, according to a later analysis. A cluster of highly shared sequence variants was judged likely to represent a technical artifact of the sequencing pipeline. Compared with equally common non-associated chains, HLA-associated TCR beta chains in a later analysis were more clonally expanded and had lower generation probabilities. A total of some 180 TCR beta chains were listed by the study as associated with cytomegalovirus. A later genetic analysis associated a missense DCLRE1C variant with V-gene and J-gene trimming of TCR beta chains, and an independent cohort replicated the association. Specific HLA alleles were associated with some 15,000 TCR beta sequences at a false discovery rate of 0.05 in a later analysis. A further reported finding was that TCR beta sequences accurately predicted the HLA-A and HLA-B alleles for most subjects in the first cohort.

The cohort was made up of approximately 700 healthy bone marrow donors. Cohort members were all nominally healthy when sampled, although unrecorded immune exposures were likely present. The donor tested CMV seropositive and was one of the 289 seropositive cohort members. A peripheral blood sample was provided by each donor, and peripheral blood mononuclear cells were used for TCR beta sequencing. Genomic DNA was extracted from the blood cell samples with the Qiagen DNeasy Blood Extraction Kit. The library was prepared using the immunoSEQ multiplex PCR assay. The multiplex PCR relied on a mix of 60 forward primers for TCR Vbeta segments and 13 reverse primers for TCR Jbeta segments. The CDR3 region of rearranged TCR beta genes was amplified from genomic DNA by a multiplex PCR assay. The Illumina HiSeq System was used to sequence the amplified TCR beta libraries as 87-base-pair reads. Regarding the original processing steps: A later analysis tallied 70 million to 100 million unique TCR beta chains across the 700 or so repertoires, and about 12 million of those chains were shared by two or more donors. To remove PCR and sequencing errors, raw reads were error-corrected and collapsed into unique sequences using a nearest-neighbor algorithm that merged closely related sequences. To assign V, D and J gene segments, CDR3 sequences were aligned to IMGT reference sequences. For a sequence to be retained, a match of at least six nucleotides to both a V gene segment and a J gene segment was required. Rearrangements were called productive when the CDR3 lacked stop codons and stayed in frame with V and J; all others were non-productive. CDR3 was defined by IMGT convention, running from the second conserved V-encoded cysteine to the conserved J-encoded phenylalanine. The earlier analysis of some 580 of the donors excluded any sequence lacking an unambiguous match to a single V gene segment. In an earlier analysis of 587 of the donors, a V segment was called functional when productive rearrangements were above 56.7%, and segregating when the standard deviation between donors exceeded 5%. To diagnose cytomegalovirus status from the catalog of TCR beta chain sequences, a statistical classification framework was built. In a later analysis, V and J genes were assigned by comparing TCR nucleotide sequences against IMGT/GENE-DB human TR gene sequences. The TCRdist pipeline was used in a later analysis to assign CDR3 sequences and most-parsimonious VDJ recombination scenarios. In a later analysis, every TCR beta chain was defined by the combination of its CDR3 amino acid sequence and its V-gene family, and reads without a unique V-gene family were dropped. As a way to deal with suspected cross-contamination and a sequencing artifact, a later analysis dropped hundreds of nucleotide sequences that were highly shared and had low generation probability. In a later analysis, a clonal expansion index for each public chain was calculated from normalized within-repertoire ranks of inferred template counts. A later analysis computed generation probabilities with a VDJ recombination model fitted to out-of-frame rearrangements, and checked the results against IGoR. A later analysis scored TCR-TCR, TCR-HLA and TCR-CMV co-occurrence with hypergeometric tests, applying a repertoire-size bias correction to TCR pairs. False discovery rates were estimated in a later analysis by permuting HLA or CMV assignments 20 times. In a later analysis, co-occurring TCRs were grouped using DBSCAN, with TCRdist sequence similarity added in when clustering inside HLA-allele-positive subsets. Repertoires with fewer than 30,000 or more than 120,000 public chains, plus five repertoires with anomalous nucleotide sharing, were excluded from co-occurrence clustering. The immuneACCESS repertoire file appears here via TCRdb, limited to in-frame rearrangements. These files lack a portion of the clones; in checked studies, under half of the deficit traces to unresolved V genes, and the cause of the others is not known. The DNA gave D and trimming, while V, J and clone size come from that table. The sample includes about 160,000 clones, with around 86% observed a single time. The ten largest clones take up 4.1% of the sample.

Concerning this clone itself: Its cognate antigen has yet to be identified. The input lacks base qualities; no much larger clone sits a single base away.

The sequence joins TRBV28 to TRBJ2-1; the junction holds 11 bases that match TRBD2. The sequence came from a man between 50 and 59 years old in good health and CMV-seropositive. The sequenced material came from PBMCs. The nucleotide sequence is given as TGTGCCAGCAGTCAGACCCTAGCGGGAGGTCATTCCTACAATGAGCAGTTCTTC. The translation is CASSQTLAGGHSYNEQFF.